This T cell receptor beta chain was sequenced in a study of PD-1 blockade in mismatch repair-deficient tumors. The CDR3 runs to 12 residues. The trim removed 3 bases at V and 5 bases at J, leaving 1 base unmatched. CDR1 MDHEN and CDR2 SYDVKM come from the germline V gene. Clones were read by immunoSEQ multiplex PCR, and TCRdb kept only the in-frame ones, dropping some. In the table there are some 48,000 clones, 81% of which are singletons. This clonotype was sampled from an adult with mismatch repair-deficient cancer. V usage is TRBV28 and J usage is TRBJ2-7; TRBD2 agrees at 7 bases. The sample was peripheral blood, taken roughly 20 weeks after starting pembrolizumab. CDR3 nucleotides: TGTGCCAGCAGTTTGGGGGGGGACGAGCAGTACTTC. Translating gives CASSLGGDEQYF. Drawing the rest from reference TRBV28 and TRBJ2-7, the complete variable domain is DVKVTQSSRYLVKRTGEKVFLECVQDMDHENMFWYRQDPGLGLRLIYFSYDVKMKEKGDIPEGYSVSREKKERFSLILESASTNQTSMYLCASSLGGDEQYFGPGTRLTVT.